The 20 T cell receptor beta chains listed next were all sequenced from one sample in a study of graft-versus-host responses after intestinal transplantation. Libraries were prepared by immunoSEQ multiplex PCR; TCRdb keeps only in-frame clonotypes and omits some of them. The sample records 5,000 or so clones, about 72% being singletons. Lymphocytes (intraepithelial and lamina propria) were released by processing the graft tissue. The sample here was ileum tissue, taken around 250 days after intestinal transplant. The receptor source for this set is a human patient who received an intestinal transplant, so some T cells may come from the graft donor.

The CDR3 nucleotides read TGTGCCAGCAGTTTCTCAATGAGTCAGCCCCAGCATTTT. Amino acids: CASSFSMSQPQHF. The chain combines TRBV28 with TRBJ1-5; D gene ambiguous. CDR1 and CDR2 (germline): MDHEN, SYDVKM. Trimming left V 3 bases short and J 6 bases short, with 9 bases between. This CDR3 is built from 13 residues. The whole variable domain, filled in from reference TRBV28 and TRBJ1-5, reads DVKVTQSSRYLVKRTGEKVFLECVQDMDHENMFWYRQDPGLGLRLIYFSYDVKMKEKGDIPEGYSVSREKKERFSLILESASTNQTSMYLCASSFSMSQPQHFGDGTRLSIL.

The sample holds one count of this clone. The J gene is TRBJ1-1, the V gene TRBV5-4; D gene ambiguous. The CDR3 consists of 13 residues. The germline V and J ends were trimmed by 3 bases and 6 bases, with 12 bases remaining between them. Germline CDR1 reads SGHNT; CDR2 reads YYREEE (reference sequence). The chain's CDR3 is CASSWTGGSEAFF. CDR3 nucleotides: TGTGCCAGCAGCTGGACTGGTGGTTCTGAAGCTTTCTTT.

Only a few counts were recorded for this clone. The genes are TRBV7-2 and TRBJ2-3; a possible D gene is TRBD2 (7 bases). The CDR3 is 16 amino acids. V was trimmed by 5 bases and J by 4 bases, leaving 19 bases between them. Germline lookup yields CDR1 SGHTA and CDR2 FQGNSA. The CDR3 loop reads CASSPLRGGAADTQYF. The DNA of the CDR3 is TGTGCCAGCAGCCCCCTCCGAGGGGGGGCCGCAGATACGCAGTATTTT.

This rearrangement joins TRBV4-1 to TRBJ2-6, with D possibly matching TRBD1 (5 bases). The ends were cut back, 2 bases at V and 4 bases at J, with 18 bases in the middle. The CDR3 contains 18 residues. Per germline, CDR1 MGHRA and CDR2 YSYEKL. The CDR3: CASSQWAGRLSGANVLTF. As DNA, the CDR3 is TGCGCCAGCAGCCAATGGGCAGGGCGGTTATCCGGGGCCAACGTCCTGACTTTC.

The chain employs TRBV21-1 and TRBJ1-4; no check of the table's D call, TRBD1, against the DNA was made. TRBV21-1 is listed as a pseudogene. The CDR3 has 16 amino acids. CDR3 protein: CASGRDREATNEKLFF. The CDR3 bases are TGTGCCAGCGGCCGGGACAGGGAGGCGACTAATGAAAAACTGTTTTTT.

The V call is TRBV4-2, the J call TRBJ2-3; TRBD2 matches 7 bases. V trimming: 5 bases; J trimming: 5 bases; junction bases outside the gene matches: 10. Germline V gives CDR1 LGHNA, CDR2 YNFKEQ. CDR3 size: 15 residues. In DNA form, the CDR3 reads TGTGCCAGCAGCAGTACTAGCGTAAAGGTAGATACGCAGTATTTT. It is translated as CASSSTSVKVDTQYF.

CDR3 in amino acids: CASSEFSQLEPGANVLTF. CDR3 nucleotide sequence: TGTGCCAGCAGTGAATTTTCCCAGTTGGAGCCTGGGGCCAACGTCCTGACTTTC. V gene TRBV25-1 combines with J gene TRBJ2-6; no clear D. This CDR3 is 18 amino acids long. The germline CDR1 and CDR2 sequences are MGHDK and SYGVNS. The V end was cut by 1 base, the J end by 2 bases, with 15 bases between.

This clone occurred once. This rearrangement joins TRBV6-5 to TRBJ1-2, with D perhaps TRBD1 (6 bases). V dropped 0 bases and J dropped 7 bases, with 15 bases sitting between them. Per germline, CDR1 MNHEY and CDR2 SVGAGI. The CDR3 consists of 15 residues. The chain's CDR3 is CASSYSTGPGPGYTF. DNA of the CDR3: TGTGCCAGCAGTTACTCGACAGGCCCGGGGCCTGGCTACACCTTC.

The chain links TRBV4-2 to TRBJ2-3, with TRBD2 identical over 7 bases. The germline V gene has CDR1 LGHNA and CDR2 YNFKEQ. The CDR3 consists of 16 residues. Trimming removed 4 bases from V and 2 bases from J; junction bases left unmatched: 9. The CDR3 nucleotides read TGTGCCAGCAGCCCCTCGACTAGCTCACCCACAGATACGCAGTATTTT. It yields the protein CASSPSTSSPTDTQYF.

The chain combines TRBV9 with TRBJ2-2; possible D gene TRBD2, 6 bases. Trimming took 8 bases from V and 3 from J, leaving 17 bases between them. The CDR3 runs 15 residues. Per germline, CDR1 SGDLS and CDR2 YYNGEE. The CDR3 here is CARTTFGGYTGELFF. The CDR3 region has the DNA TGTGCCAGGACCACCTTTGGAGGGTACACCGGGGAGCTGTTTTTT.

V gene TRBV10-3 combines with J gene TRBJ2-7; D is unclear. There are 11 residues in the CDR3. CDR1 is ENHRY and CDR2 is SYGVKD in the germline V gene. Trimming left V 4 bases short and J 4 bases short, with 5 bases between. The CDR3 protein is CAISVGYEQYF. The CDR3 coding sequence is TGTGCCATCAGTGTCGGGTACGAGCAGTACTTC.

The chain joins TRBV5-4 to TRBJ2-7; tentatively, D is TRBD2 (6 bases). The CDR3 has 16 residues. The V gene lost 2 bases and the J gene lost 3 bases, with 18 bases spanning the gap. CDR1 is SGHNT and CDR2 is YYREEE in the germline V gene (reference sequence). The CDR3 sequence: CASSFWLDGGNYEQYF. Written as DNA, the CDR3 is TGTGCCAGCAGCTTCTGGCTTGACGGGGGAAACTACGAGCAGTACTTC.

The chain combines TRBV6-6 with TRBJ1-2; D is ambiguous. Trimming took 6 bases from V and 4 from J, leaving 12 bases between them. This CDR3 contains 13 residues. Germline-derived CDR1 and CDR2 are MNHNY and SVGAGI (reference sequence). The CDR3 nucleotides read TGTGCCAGCAGGACCGCTAGCTTCTATGGCTACACCTTC. Translation: CASRTASFYGYTF.

This clone appeared a single time. The chain uses TRBV30 and TRBJ2-1; 11 nucleotides agree with TRBD2. The V gene's germline CDR1 is GTSNPN and CDR2 SVGIG (reference sequence). This CDR3 has 14 amino acids. After removal of 5 bases from V and 5 bases from J, the junction contained 5 bases not matched to a gene. CDR3 nucleotide sequence: TGTGCCTGGCGGACTAGCGGGCTTCACAATGAGCAGTTCTTC. This sequence encodes CAWRTSGLHNEQFF.

The chain carries TRBV28 and TRBJ1-3; D uncertain. Germline-derived CDR1 and CDR2 are MDHEN and SYDVKM. Trimming shortened V by 2 bases and J by 0 bases, and 14 bases separated the two germline ends. This CDR3 has 17 amino acids. The CDR3 here is CASSLVIHAVSGNTIYF. The CDR3 DNA reads TGTGCCAGCAGTTTAGTGATTCATGCAGTCTCTGGAAACACCATATATTTT.

The chain carries TRBV6-6 and TRBJ2-5, with a tentative D call TRBD2 (6 bases). The J call may be faulty, since TRBJ2-7 better matches the DNA end. The CDR3 totals 16 residues. Germline CDR1 is MNHNY and CDR2 is SVGAGI (reference sequence). Here the CDR3 DNA reads TGTGCCAGCAGTTATGTGGTCTGGCGGGACCCCTACGAGCAGTACTTC. The encoded protein is CASSYVVWRDPYEQYF.

The chain combines TRBV5-5 with TRBJ1-6; D uncertain. Germline V gene sequence: CDR1 SGHKS, CDR2 YYEKEE (reference sequence). The CDR3 has 13 residues. The V end lost 3 bases, the J end lost 9 bases, and 10 bases lay between the germline ends. The CDR3 protein is CASSSVGSSPLHF. The CDR3 nucleotides read TGTGCCAGCAGCTCGGTCGGGTCTTCACCCCTCCACTTT.

This clone came up a few times. J is TRBJ2-7 and V is TRBV18, with 7 positions matching TRBD1. Germline trimming cut 6 bases from V and 6 bases from J; bases unmatched to any gene: 11. Germline V CDR1 and CDR2: KGHSH, LQKENI. There are 14 residues in the CDR3. The DNA of the CDR3 is TGTGCCAGCTCGTCCGGGACAGCCCTCTCCGAGCAGTACTTC. It yields the protein CASSSGTALSEQYF.

The V and J genes are TRBV5-1 and TRBJ2-1; D is undetermined. The CDR3 loop spans 15 amino acids. Trimming shortened V by 5 bases and J by 0 bases, and 12 bases separated the two germline ends. Germline CDR1 SGHRS, CDR2 YFSETQ. CDR3 in DNA: TGCGCCAGCAGGTGGGCCAGCTCCTCCTACAATGAGCAGTTCTTC. It translates to CASRWASSSYNEQFF.

The CDR3 DNA reads as TGTGCCAGTTCTCCGTGGGGCAGCGTGGACGAGCAGTACTTC. Its protein product is CASSPWGSVDEQYF. The chain employs TRBV19 and TRBJ2-5; tentatively, D is TRBD1 (5 bases). The J call is uncertain, as TRBJ2-7 better fits the DNA end. Per the germline V gene, CDR1 is LNHDA and CDR2 is SQIVND (reference sequence). This CDR3 region has 14 residues.